These T cell receptor beta chains were read from a single sample in a study of blood T cell repertoires in COVID-19. Assay used: immunoSEQ multiplex PCR; TCRdb lists only in-frame clones, some missing. The sample lists approximately 140,000 clones, approximately 86% occurring once. Sequencing was done on a sample of peripheral blood. The source of these receptors is a man in his 70s with acute or convalescent COVID-19. Both conserved end residues are part of each CDR3. Each record gives: J gene, D gene, clone size, V gene, CDR3 protein, CDR3 DNA. The D gene is left open where the match is weak. Clone size is not always given. Where it is, it says once, few, many or a class for expanded clones.

j_gene: TRBJ1-4; d_gene: NA; abundance: NA; v_gene: TRBV30; CDR3aa: CAWQPQGNEKLFF; CDR3nt: TGTGCCTGGCAACCGCAGGGGAACGAAAAACTGTTTTTT
j_gene: TRBJ2-3; d_gene: TRBD1; abundance: NA; v_gene: TRBV10-3; CDR3aa: CAISATDRGTDTQYF; CDR3nt: TGTGCCATCAGTGCAACGGACAGGGGAACAGATACGCAGTATTTT
j_gene: TRBJ2-7; d_gene: NA; abundance: NA; v_gene: TRBV6-6; CDR3aa: CASKARGQGYEQYF; CDR3nt: TGTGCCAGCAAGGCCCGTGGTCAGGGCTACGAGCAGTACTTC
j_gene: TRBJ2-2; d_gene: TRBD2; abundance: NA; v_gene: TRBV3-1/TRBV3-2; CDR3aa: CASSQGLAGGADTGELFF; CDR3nt: TGTGCCAGCAGCCAGGGACTAGCGGGAGGGGCGGACACCGGGGAGCTGTTTTTT
j_gene: TRBJ2-7; d_gene: TRBD1; abundance: NA; v_gene: TRBV7-9; CDR3aa: CASSATGIEQYF; CDR3nt: TGTGCCAGCAGCGCGACAGGGATCGAGCAGTACTTC
j_gene: TRBJ2-5; d_gene: TRBD2; abundance: once; v_gene: TRBV18; CDR3aa: CASSQRLAGVGETQYF; CDR3nt: TGTGCCAGCTCACAGAGACTAGCGGGAGTAGGAGAGACCCAGTACTTC
j_gene: TRBJ2-6; d_gene: TRBD1; abundance: NA; v_gene: TRBV5-8; CDR3aa: CASSLVLQGTGANVLTF; CDR3nt: TGTGCCAGCAGCTTGGTACTACAGGGGACTGGGGCCAACGTCCTGACTTTC
j_gene: TRBJ2-2; d_gene: TRBD2; abundance: NA; v_gene: TRBV9; CDR3aa: CASSVSPGLARGTGELFF; CDR3nt: TGTGCCAGCAGCGTAAGTCCGGGACTAGCGAGAGGGACCGGGGAGCTGTTTTTT
j_gene: TRBJ2-1; d_gene: TRBD2; abundance: few; v_gene: TRBV7-3; CDR3aa: CASSRTSGSYNEQFF; CDR3nt: TGTGCCAGCAGCCGGACTAGCGGATCCTACAATGAGCAGTTCTTC
j_gene: TRBJ2-1; d_gene: NA; abundance: NA; v_gene: TRBV12-3/TRBV12-4; CDR3aa: CASSPDREQFF; CDR3nt: TGTGCCAGCAGTCCCGACAGGGAGCAGTTCTTC
j_gene: TRBJ1-5; d_gene: NA; abundance: NA; v_gene: TRBV19; CDR3aa: CASSGRGWDQPQHF; CDR3nt: TGTGCCAGTAGTGGTAGGGGATGGGATCAGCCCCAGCATTTT
j_gene: TRBJ2-5; d_gene: TRBD2; abundance: few; v_gene: TRBV30; CDR3aa: CASTTGTSVSAQYF; CDR3nt: TGTGCCTCAACAACCGGGACTAGCGTATCGGCCCAGTACTTC
j_gene: TRBJ2-7; d_gene: TRBD1; abundance: NA; v_gene: TRBV7-2; CDR3aa: CASSSGQGDWEQYF; CDR3nt: TGTGCCAGCAGCTCTGGACAGGGGGATTGGGAGCAGTACTTC
j_gene: TRBJ2-3; d_gene: TRBD2; abundance: few; v_gene: TRBV7-9; CDR3aa: CASSLAGTSGRTDTQYF; CDR3nt: TGTGCCAGCAGCTTAGCGGGGACTAGCGGGAGGACAGATACGCAGTATTTT
j_gene: TRBJ1-3; d_gene: TRBD1; abundance: NA; v_gene: TRBV3-1/TRBV3-2; CDR3aa: CASSSGTVFAGNTIYF; CDR3nt: TGTGCCAGCAGCTCGGGGACAGTTTTCGCGGGAAACACCATATATTTT
j_gene: TRBJ2-3; d_gene: NA; abundance: NA; v_gene: TRBV18; CDR3aa: CASSPGASTDTQYF; CDR3nt: TGTGCCAGCTCACCGGGGGCGTCCACAGATACGCAGTATTTT
j_gene: TRBJ2-3; d_gene: NA; abundance: NA; v_gene: TRBV27; CDR3aa: CASSLGQFTDTQYF; CDR3nt: TGTGCCAGCAGCCTTGGACAGTTCACAGATACGCAGTATTTT
j_gene: TRBJ2-7; d_gene: TRBD2; abundance: few; v_gene: TRBV30; CDR3aa: CAWNRTSGPYEQYF; CDR3nt: TGTGCCTGGAATAGGACTAGCGGACCCTACGAGCAGTACTTC
j_gene: TRBJ1-5; d_gene: TRBD1; abundance: NA; v_gene: TRBV30; CDR3aa: CAWSWQGALNQPQHF; CDR3nt: TGTGCCTGGAGTTGGCAGGGGGCTTTGAATCAGCCCCAGCATTTT
j_gene: TRBJ1-2; d_gene: TRBD1; abundance: NA; v_gene: TRBV19; CDR3aa: CASSYWGQGYGYTF; CDR3nt: TGTGCCAGTAGCTACTGGGGACAGGGCTATGGCTACACCTTC
j_gene: TRBJ1-4; d_gene: TRBD1; abundance: NA; v_gene: TRBV3-1/TRBV3-2; CDR3aa: CASSLLVGTDNEKLFF; CDR3nt: TGTGCCAGCAGCCTCTTGGTAGGGACAGATAATGAAAAACTGTTTTTT
j_gene: TRBJ2-7; d_gene: NA; abundance: NA; v_gene: TRBV28; CDR3aa: CASSLWTTGHEQYF; CDR3nt: TGTGCCAGCAGTTTGTGGACAACCGGTCACGAGCAGTACTTC
j_gene: TRBJ1-2; d_gene: NA; abundance: NA; v_gene: TRBV5-1; CDR3aa: CASSSQGSDGYTF; CDR3nt: TGCGCCAGCAGCTCACAGGGATCCGATGGCTACACCTTC
j_gene: TRBJ2-6; d_gene: TRBD2; abundance: NA; v_gene: TRBV7-2; CDR3aa: CASSLTGGNSGANVLTF; CDR3nt: TGTGCCAGCAGCTTAACGGGGGGAAACTCTGGGGCCAACGTCCTGACTTTC
j_gene: TRBJ2-3; d_gene: TRBD1; abundance: NA; v_gene: TRBV24-1; CDR3aa: CATSRSGTGDTDTQYF; CDR3nt: TGTGCCACCAGTAGGTCGGGGACAGGGGACACAGATACGCAGTATTTT
j_gene: TRBJ2-1; d_gene: NA; abundance: NA; v_gene: TRBV11-3; CDR3aa: CASSLGGGVYNEQFF; CDR3nt: TGTGCCAGCAGCTTAGGAGGGGGGGTTTACAATGAGCAGTTCTTC
j_gene: TRBJ1-1; d_gene: NA; abundance: NA; v_gene: TRBV27; CDR3aa: CASSSGEKGYTEAFF; CDR3nt: TGTGCCAGCTCCTCAGGGGAGAAAGGGTACACTGAAGCTTTCTTT
j_gene: TRBJ2-7; d_gene: NA; abundance: NA; v_gene: TRBV4-3; CDR3aa: CASSQDLFYEQYF; CDR3nt: TGCGCCAGCAGCCAAGACCTTTTCTACGAGCAGTACTTC
j_gene: TRBJ2-3; d_gene: NA; abundance: NA; v_gene: TRBV28; CDR3aa: CASSFSSKGGTDTQYF; CDR3nt: TGTGCCAGCAGTTTTTCTAGCAAGGGAGGCACAGATACGCAGTATTTT
j_gene: TRBJ1-2; d_gene: TRBD1; abundance: NA; v_gene: TRBV19; CDR3aa: CASRRKGSGTGGDYGYTF; CDR3nt: TGTGCCAGTAGGCGAAAGGGATCGGGGACAGGGGGTGACTATGGCTACACCTTC
j_gene: TRBJ2-7; d_gene: TRBD2; abundance: NA; v_gene: TRBV7-9; CDR3aa: CASSFRTSGTTDEQYF; CDR3nt: TGTGCCAGCAGCTTCAGGACTAGCGGGACAACGGACGAGCAGTACTTC
j_gene: TRBJ1-2; d_gene: NA; abundance: NA; v_gene: TRBV7-9; CDR3aa: CASSLQGIDGYTF; CDR3nt: TGTGCCAGCAGCTTACAGGGTATAGATGGCTACACCTTC
j_gene: TRBJ1-1; d_gene: NA; abundance: NA; v_gene: TRBV11-2; CDR3aa: CASSLAGQNTEAFF; CDR3nt: TGTGCCAGCAGCTTAGCGGGACAGAACACTGAAGCTTTCTTT
j_gene: TRBJ2-1; d_gene: TRBD2; abundance: NA; v_gene: TRBV5-8; CDR3aa: CASSSGTSGSDEQFF; CDR3nt: TGTGCCAGCAGCTCCGGGACTAGCGGGAGTGATGAGCAGTTCTTC
j_gene: TRBJ2-1; d_gene: NA; abundance: NA; v_gene: TRBV5-1; CDR3aa: CASSWILGELKNEQFF; CDR3nt: TGCGCCAGCAGCTGGATTCTTGGGGAGTTGAAGAATGAGCAGTTCTTC
j_gene: TRBJ1-5; d_gene: TRBD1; abundance: NA; v_gene: TRBV28; CDR3aa: CASRGTAKNQPQHF; CDR3nt: TGTGCCAGCAGGGGGACAGCCAAAAATCAGCCCCAGCATTTT
j_gene: TRBJ1-2; d_gene: TRBD1; abundance: NA; v_gene: TRBV10-2; CDR3aa: CASSDRGPYGYTF; CDR3nt: TGCGCCAGCAGTGACAGGGGGCCCTATGGCTACACCTTC
j_gene: TRBJ1-2; d_gene: TRBD1; abundance: NA; v_gene: TRBV2; CDR3aa: CASSEGQGARGYTF; CDR3nt: TGTGCCAGCAGTGAGGGACAGGGGGCGAGAGGCTACACCTTC
j_gene: TRBJ1-1; d_gene: NA; abundance: NA; v_gene: TRBV19; CDR3aa: CASSIEGVNTEAFF; CDR3nt: TGTGCCAGTAGTATAGAAGGGGTTAACACTGAAGCTTTCTTT
j_gene: TRBJ1-2; d_gene: TRBD1; abundance: NA; v_gene: TRBV3-1/TRBV3-2; CDR3aa: CASSGVDRGSGYTF; CDR3nt: TGTGCCAGCAGCGGGGTAGACAGGGGAAGTGGCTACACCTTC
j_gene: TRBJ2-2; d_gene: TRBD2; abundance: NA; v_gene: TRBV10-3; CDR3aa: CAIAPGLADLGTGELFF; CDR3nt: TGTGCCATTGCGCCGGGACTAGCGGACCTAGGGACCGGGGAGCTGTTTTTT
j_gene: TRBJ1-1; d_gene: TRBD1; abundance: NA; v_gene: TRBV6-5; CDR3aa: CASRTGTAQNTEAFF; CDR3nt: TGTGCCAGCAGAACCGGGACAGCACAGAACACTGAAGCTTTCTTT
j_gene: TRBJ1-2; d_gene: NA; abundance: NA; v_gene: TRBV28; CDR3aa: CASSLGPHYGYTF; CDR3nt: TGTGCCAGCAGTTTAGGGCCTCACTATGGCTACACCTTC
j_gene: TRBJ1-6; d_gene: TRBD1; abundance: NA; v_gene: TRBV9; CDR3aa: CASSVAGGGHSPLHF; CDR3nt: TGTGCCAGCAGCGTAGCTGGAGGGGGCCATTCACCCCTCCACTTT
j_gene: TRBJ2-1; d_gene: NA; abundance: NA; v_gene: TRBV7-8; CDR3aa: CASSLGTTNEQFF; CDR3nt: TGTGCCAGCAGCTTAGGGACTACCAATGAGCAGTTCTTC
j_gene: TRBJ2-1; d_gene: NA; abundance: NA; v_gene: TRBV6-2/TRBV6-3; CDR3aa: CASSSMLARYNEQFF; CDR3nt: TGTGCCAGCAGTTCAATGCTAGCGCGATACAATGAGCAGTTCTTC
j_gene: TRBJ1-2; d_gene: TRBD1; abundance: NA; v_gene: TRBV5-1; CDR3aa: CASSTQLGGAHGYTF; CDR3nt: TGCGCCAGCAGCACGCAACTAGGGGGCGCGCATGGCTACACCTTC
j_gene: TRBJ1-6; d_gene: TRBD1; abundance: NA; v_gene: TRBV2; CDR3aa: CASSDRGNSPLHF; CDR3nt: TGTGCCAGCAGTGACAGGGGGAATTCACCCCTCCACTTT
j_gene: TRBJ1-1; d_gene: NA; abundance: NA; v_gene: TRBV2; CDR3aa: CASSVRNTEAFF; CDR3nt: TGTGCCAGCAGTGTGAGGAACACTGAAGCTTTCTTT
j_gene: TRBJ2-3; d_gene: TRBD2; abundance: NA; v_gene: TRBV7-9; CDR3aa: CASSFSGDSGYTDTQYF; CDR3nt: TGTGCCAGCAGCTTCTCCGGCGATAGCGGGTACACAGATACGCAGTATTTT
j_gene: TRBJ2-5; d_gene: TRBD2; abundance: NA; v_gene: TRBV2; CDR3aa: CASSVAGPPETQYF; CDR3nt: TGTGCCAGCTCCGTAGCGGGACCGCCAGAGACCCAGTACTTC
j_gene: TRBJ2-1; d_gene: NA; abundance: NA; v_gene: TRBV28; CDR3aa: CASTRVAEGLYNEQFF; CDR3nt: TGTGCCAGCACTCGGGTCGCGGAGGGCCTCTACAATGAGCAGTTCTTC
j_gene: TRBJ1-5; d_gene: TRBD1; abundance: NA; v_gene: TRBV28; CDR3aa: CASSLGTGSNQPQHF; CDR3nt: TGTGCCAGCAGTTTGGGGACAGGGAGCAATCAGCCCCAGCATTTT
j_gene: TRBJ1-1; d_gene: NA; abundance: NA; v_gene: TRBV6-5; CDR3aa: CASLSTMNTEAFF; CDR3nt: TGTGCCAGCCTCAGTACTATGAACACTGAAGCTTTCTTT
j_gene: TRBJ2-7; d_gene: NA; abundance: NA; v_gene: TRBV9; CDR3aa: CASSVGSSYEQYF; CDR3nt: TGTGCCAGCAGCGTAGGGAGCTCCTACGAGCAGTACTTC
j_gene: TRBJ2-7; d_gene: NA; abundance: NA; v_gene: TRBV2; CDR3aa: CASVATPSSYEQYF; CDR3nt: TGCGCTAGCGTGGCGACTCCGAGCTCCTACGAGCAGTACTTC
j_gene: TRBJ1-2; d_gene: TRBD1; abundance: NA; v_gene: TRBV7-9; CDR3aa: CASSSWGTGGSRNYGYTF; CDR3nt: TGTGCCAGCAGCTCATGGGGGACAGGGGGAAGTAGGAACTATGGCTACACCTTC
j_gene: TRBJ2-1; d_gene: NA; abundance: NA; v_gene: TRBV7-6; CDR3aa: CASSLDGSSYNEQFF; CDR3nt: TGTGCCAGCAGCCTAGACGGGAGCTCCTACAATGAGCAGTTCTTC
j_gene: TRBJ1-1; d_gene: NA; abundance: NA; v_gene: TRBV28; CDR3aa: CASSIGQTNTEAFF; CDR3nt: TGTGCCAGCAGTATCGGACAGACGAACACTGAAGCTTTCTTT